This T cell receptor beta chain was recorded in a study of blood T cell repertoires in COVID-19. Study-wide background: PBMCs, B-cell-depleted T cells, or T cells were the source of the cDNA or gDNA that made up the material.

Profiling relied on immunoSEQ multiplex PCR, and the TCRdb table lists in-frame clones only, not all of them. The sample records 200,000 to 300,000 clones, about 87% being singletons. CDR3 length equals 14 residues. With V trimmed by 6 bases and J by 2 bases, 3 bases remained unmatched. The germline gives CDR1 SGHRS, CDR2 YFSETQ. The V and J genes are TRBV5-1 and TRBJ2-5; TRBD2 aligns across 11 bases. The source is a woman between 35 and 50 years old with acute COVID-19. The sequenced material came from PBMCs or T cells enriched from blood (not recorded which). CDR3 sequence (DNA): TGCGCCAGCAAAGGACTAGCGGGTCAAGAGACCCAGTACTTC. Protein sequence: CASKGLAGQETQYF.